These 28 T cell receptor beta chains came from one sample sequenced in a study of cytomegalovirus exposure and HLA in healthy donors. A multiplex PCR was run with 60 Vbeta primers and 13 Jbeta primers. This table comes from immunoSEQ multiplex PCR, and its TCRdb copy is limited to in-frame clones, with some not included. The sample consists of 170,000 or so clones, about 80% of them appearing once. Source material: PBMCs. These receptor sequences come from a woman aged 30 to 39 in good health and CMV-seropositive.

CDR3 in DNA: TGTGCCAGCACTTTAATAGGACTAGCGGGATCCTACGAGCAGTACTTC. This gives the protein CASTLIGLAGSYEQYF. The genes are TRBV6-6 and TRBJ2-7; 12 bases are shared with TRBD2. V was clipped by 7 bases and J by 1 base; unmatched bases: 8. The CDR3 runs 16 residues. Germline values: CDR1 MNHNY, CDR2 SVGAGI (reference sequence).

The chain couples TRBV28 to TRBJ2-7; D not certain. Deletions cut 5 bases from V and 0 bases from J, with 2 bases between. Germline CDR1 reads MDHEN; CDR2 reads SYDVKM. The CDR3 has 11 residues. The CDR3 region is CASSRSYEQYF. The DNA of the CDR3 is TGTGCCAGCAGTCGCTCCTACGAGCAGTACTTC.

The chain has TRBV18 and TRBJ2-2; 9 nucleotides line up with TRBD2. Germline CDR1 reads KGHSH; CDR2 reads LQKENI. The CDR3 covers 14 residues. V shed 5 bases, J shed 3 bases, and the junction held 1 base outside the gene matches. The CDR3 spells CASSTSGYTGELFF. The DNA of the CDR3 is TGTGCCAGCTCAACTAGCGGGTACACCGGGGAGCTGTTTTTT.

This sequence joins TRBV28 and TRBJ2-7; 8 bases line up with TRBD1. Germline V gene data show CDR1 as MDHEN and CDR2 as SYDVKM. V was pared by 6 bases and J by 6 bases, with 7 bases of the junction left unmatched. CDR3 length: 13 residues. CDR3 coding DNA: TGTGCCAGCAGGGCAGGGGGCGCGGGCGAGCAGTACTTC. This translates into CASRAGGAGEQYF. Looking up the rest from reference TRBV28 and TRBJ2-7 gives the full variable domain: DVKVTQSSRYLVKRTGEKVFLECVQDMDHENMFWYRQDPGLGLRLIYFSYDVKMKEKGDIPEGYSVSREKKERFSLILESASTNQTSMYLCASRAGGAGEQYFGPGTRLTVT.

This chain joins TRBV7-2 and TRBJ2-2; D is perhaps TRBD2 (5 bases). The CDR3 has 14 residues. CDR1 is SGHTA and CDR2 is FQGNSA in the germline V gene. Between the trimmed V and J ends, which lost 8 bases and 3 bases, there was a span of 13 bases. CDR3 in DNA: TGTGCCAGCGGTACTAGAGCTGACACCGGGGAGCTGTTTTTT. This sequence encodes CASGTRADTGELFF.

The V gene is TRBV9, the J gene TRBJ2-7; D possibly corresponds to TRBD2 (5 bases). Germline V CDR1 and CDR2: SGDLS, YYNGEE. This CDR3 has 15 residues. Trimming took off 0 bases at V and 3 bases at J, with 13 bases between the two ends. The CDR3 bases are TGTGCCAGCAGCGTAGGTGCCAGTGACTACTACGAGCAGTACTTC. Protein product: CASSVGASDYYEQYF.

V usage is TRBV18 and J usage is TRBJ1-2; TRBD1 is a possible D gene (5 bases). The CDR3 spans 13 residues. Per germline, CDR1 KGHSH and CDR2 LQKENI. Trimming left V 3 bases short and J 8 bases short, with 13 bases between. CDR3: CASSPLATAGYTF. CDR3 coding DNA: TGTGCCAGCTCACCTCTTGCGACAGCCGGCTACACCTTC.

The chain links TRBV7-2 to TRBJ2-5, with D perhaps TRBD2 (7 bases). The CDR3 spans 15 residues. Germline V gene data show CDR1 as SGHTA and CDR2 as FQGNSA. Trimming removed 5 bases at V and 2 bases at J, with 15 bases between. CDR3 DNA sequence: TGTGCCAGCAGCCCAGTAGGGGGGGCTCAAGAGACCCAGTACTTC. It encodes CASSPVGGAQETQYF.

CDR3 nucleotide sequence: TGCAGCGTTGAAATATATCAGAGGCTCTCCTACGAGCAGTACTTC. Translation: CSVEIYQRLSYEQYF. V and J are TRBV29-1 and TRBJ2-7, with no clear D. The V and J ends lost 2 bases and 0 bases respectively, with 14 bases between them. The CDR3 covers 15 residues. Germline V gives CDR1 SQVTM, CDR2 ANQGSEA.

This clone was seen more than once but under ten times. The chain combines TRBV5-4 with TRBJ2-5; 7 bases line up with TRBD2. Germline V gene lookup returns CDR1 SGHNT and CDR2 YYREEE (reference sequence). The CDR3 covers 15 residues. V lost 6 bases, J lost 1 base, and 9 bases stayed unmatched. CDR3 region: CASTREAGSQETQYF. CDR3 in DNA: TGTGCCAGCACCCGGGAGGCAGGCTCCCAAGAGACCCAGTACTTC.

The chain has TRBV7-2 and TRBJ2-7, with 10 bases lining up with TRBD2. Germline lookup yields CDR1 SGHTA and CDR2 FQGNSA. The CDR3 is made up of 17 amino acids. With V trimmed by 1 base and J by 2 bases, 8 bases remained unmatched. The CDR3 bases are TGTGCCAGCAGCTTAGGGGCCGGGACTAGCGTCCCCTACGAGCAGTACTTC. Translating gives CASSLGAGTSVPYEQYF.

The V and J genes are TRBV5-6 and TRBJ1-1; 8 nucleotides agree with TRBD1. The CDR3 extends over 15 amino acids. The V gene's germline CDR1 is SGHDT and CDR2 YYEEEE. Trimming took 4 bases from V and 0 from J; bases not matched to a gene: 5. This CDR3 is CASSTRQGMNTEAFF. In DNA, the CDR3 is TGTGCCAGCAGCACCCGACAGGGGATGAACACTGAAGCTTTCTTT.

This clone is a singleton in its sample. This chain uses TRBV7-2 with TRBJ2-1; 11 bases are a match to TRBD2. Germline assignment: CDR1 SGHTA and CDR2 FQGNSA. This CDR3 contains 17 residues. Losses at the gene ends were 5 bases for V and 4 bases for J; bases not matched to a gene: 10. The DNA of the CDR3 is TGTGCCAGCAGCGGGGGGACGGGACTAGCGGAATACAATGAGCAGTTCTTC. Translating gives CASSGGTGLAEYNEQFF.

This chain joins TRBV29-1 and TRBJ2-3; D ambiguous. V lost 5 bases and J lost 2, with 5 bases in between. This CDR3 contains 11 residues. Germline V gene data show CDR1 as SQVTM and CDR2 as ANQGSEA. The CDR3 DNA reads TGCAGCGTTCCTAACACAGATACGCAGTATTTT. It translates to CSVPNTDTQYF.

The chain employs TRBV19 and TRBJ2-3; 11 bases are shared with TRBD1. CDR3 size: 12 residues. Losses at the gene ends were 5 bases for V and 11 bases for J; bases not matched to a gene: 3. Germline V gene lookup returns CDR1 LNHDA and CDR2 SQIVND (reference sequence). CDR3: CASSAGQGGQYF. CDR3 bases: TGTGCCAGTAGTGCGGGACAGGGGGGGCAGTATTTT.

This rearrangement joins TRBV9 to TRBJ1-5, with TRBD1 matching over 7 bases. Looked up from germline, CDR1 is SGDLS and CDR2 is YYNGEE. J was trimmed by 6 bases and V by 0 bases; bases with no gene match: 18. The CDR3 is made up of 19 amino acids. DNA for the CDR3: TGTGCCAGCAGCGTAGGGAGAAACAGAACAGGGGAGGTGGGTCAGCCCCAGCATTTT. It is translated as CASSVGRNRTGEVGQPQHF.

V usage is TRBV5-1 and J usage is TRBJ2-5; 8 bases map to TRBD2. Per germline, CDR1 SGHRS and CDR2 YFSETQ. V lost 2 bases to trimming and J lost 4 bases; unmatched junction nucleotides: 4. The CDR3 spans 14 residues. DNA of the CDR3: TGCGCCAGCAGCTTCTACGGGGGGGGAGAGACCCAGTACTTC. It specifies CASSFYGGGETQYF.

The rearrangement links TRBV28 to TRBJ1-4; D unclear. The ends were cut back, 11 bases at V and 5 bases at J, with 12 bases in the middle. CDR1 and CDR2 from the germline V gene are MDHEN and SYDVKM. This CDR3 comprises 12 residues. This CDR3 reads CAVGSWNEKLFF. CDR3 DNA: TGTGCCGTCGGGAGCTGGAATGAAAAACTGTTTTTT.

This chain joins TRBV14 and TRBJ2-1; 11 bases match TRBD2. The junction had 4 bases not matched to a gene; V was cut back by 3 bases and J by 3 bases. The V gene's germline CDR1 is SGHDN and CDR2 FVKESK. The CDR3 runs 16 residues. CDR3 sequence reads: CASSHGTSGFYNEQFF. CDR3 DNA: TGTGCCAGCAGCCACGGGACTAGCGGTTTCTACAATGAGCAGTTCTTC.

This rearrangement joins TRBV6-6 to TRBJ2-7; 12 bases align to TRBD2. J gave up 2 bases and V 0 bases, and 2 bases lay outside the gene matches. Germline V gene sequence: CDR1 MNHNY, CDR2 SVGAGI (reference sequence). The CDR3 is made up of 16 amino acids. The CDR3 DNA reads TGTGCCAGCAGTTACTCGCGACTAGCGGGGGCCTACGAGCAGTACTTC. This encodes CASSYSRLAGAYEQYF.

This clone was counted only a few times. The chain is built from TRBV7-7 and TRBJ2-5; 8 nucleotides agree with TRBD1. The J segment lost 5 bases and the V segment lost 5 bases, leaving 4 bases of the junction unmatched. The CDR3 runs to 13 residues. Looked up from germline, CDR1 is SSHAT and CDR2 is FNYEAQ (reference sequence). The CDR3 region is CASSTDRVETQYF. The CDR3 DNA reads TGTGCCAGCAGCACGGACAGGGTGGAGACCCAGTACTTC.

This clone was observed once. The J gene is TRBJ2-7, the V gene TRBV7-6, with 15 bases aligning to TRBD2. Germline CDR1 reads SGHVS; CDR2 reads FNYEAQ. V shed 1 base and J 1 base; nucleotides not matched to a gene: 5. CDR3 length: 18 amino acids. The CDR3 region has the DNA TGTGCCAGCAGCTTAGTTGGACTAGCGGGAGGGCCTTCCTACGAGCAGTACTTC. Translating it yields CASSLVGLAGGPSYEQYF.

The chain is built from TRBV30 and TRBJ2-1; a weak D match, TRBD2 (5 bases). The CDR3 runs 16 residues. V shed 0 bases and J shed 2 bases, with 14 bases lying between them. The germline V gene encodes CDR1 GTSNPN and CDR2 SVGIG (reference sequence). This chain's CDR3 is CAWSVLGSTTYNEQFF. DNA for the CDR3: TGTGCCTGGAGTGTACTTGGCTCGACTACCTACAATGAGCAGTTCTTC. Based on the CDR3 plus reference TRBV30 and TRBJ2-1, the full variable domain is SQTIHQWPATLVQPVGSPLSLECTVEGTSNPNLYWYRQAAGRGLQLLFYSVGIGQISSEVPQNLSASRPQDRQFILSSKKLLLSDSGFYLCAWSVLGSTTYNEQFFGPGTRLTVL.

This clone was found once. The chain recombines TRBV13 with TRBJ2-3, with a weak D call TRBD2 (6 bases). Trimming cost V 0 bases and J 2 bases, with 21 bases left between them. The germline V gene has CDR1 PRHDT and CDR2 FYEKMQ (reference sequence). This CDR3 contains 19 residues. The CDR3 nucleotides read TGTGCCAGCAGCTTAGGCTCGGTCTGGACTGGCGGGGACACAGATACGCAGTATTTT. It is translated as CASSLGSVWTGGDTDTQYF. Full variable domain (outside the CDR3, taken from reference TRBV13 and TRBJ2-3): AAGVIQSPRHLIKEKRETATLKCYPIPRHDTVYWYQQGPGQDPQFLISFYEKMQSDKGSIPDRFSAQQFSDYHSELNMSSLELGDSALYFCASSLGSVWTGGDTDTQYFGPGTRLTVL.

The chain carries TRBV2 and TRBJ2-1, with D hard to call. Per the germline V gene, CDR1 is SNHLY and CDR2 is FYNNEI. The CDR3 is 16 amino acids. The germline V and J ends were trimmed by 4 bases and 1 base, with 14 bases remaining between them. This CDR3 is CASSVLRSQSYNEQFF. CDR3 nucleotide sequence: TGTGCCAGCAGTGTATTACGGAGTCAGTCCTACAATGAGCAGTTCTTC.

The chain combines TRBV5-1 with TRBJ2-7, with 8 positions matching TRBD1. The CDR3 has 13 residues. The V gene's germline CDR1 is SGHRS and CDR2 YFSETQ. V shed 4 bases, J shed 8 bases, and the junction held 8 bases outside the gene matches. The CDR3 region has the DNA TGCGCCAGCAGCACCACAGGGGGGTACAAGCAGTACTTC. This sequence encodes CASSTTGGYKQYF.

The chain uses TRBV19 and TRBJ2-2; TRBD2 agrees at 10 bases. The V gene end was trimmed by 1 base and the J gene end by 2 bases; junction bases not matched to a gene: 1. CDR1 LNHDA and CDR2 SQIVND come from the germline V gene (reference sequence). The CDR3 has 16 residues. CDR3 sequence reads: CASSIGTSGNTGELFF. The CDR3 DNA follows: TGTGCCAGTAGTATAGGGACTAGCGGCAACACCGGGGAGCTGTTTTTT.

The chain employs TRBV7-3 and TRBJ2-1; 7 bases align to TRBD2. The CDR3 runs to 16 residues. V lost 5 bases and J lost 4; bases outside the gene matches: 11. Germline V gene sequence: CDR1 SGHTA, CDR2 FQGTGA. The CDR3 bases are TGTGCCAGCAGCCTAGGGTTTAGCGGGCCTTACAATGAGCAGTTCTTC. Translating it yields CASSLGFSGPYNEQFF.